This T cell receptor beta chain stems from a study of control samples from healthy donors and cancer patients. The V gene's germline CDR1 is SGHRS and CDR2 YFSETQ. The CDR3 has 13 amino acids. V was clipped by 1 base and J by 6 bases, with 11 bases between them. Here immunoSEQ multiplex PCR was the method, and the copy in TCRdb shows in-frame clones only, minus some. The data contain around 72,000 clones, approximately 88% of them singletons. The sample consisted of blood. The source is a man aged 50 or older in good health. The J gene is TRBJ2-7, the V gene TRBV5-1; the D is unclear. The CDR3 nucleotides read TGCGCCAGCAGCTTGTCCGTCTTGGGCGAGCAGTACTTC. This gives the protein CASSLSVLGEQYF.